The 2 T cell receptor beta chains below all came from one sample that was sequenced in a study of cytomegalovirus exposure and HLA in healthy donors. The PCR was carried out with 60 Vbeta primers and 13 Jbeta primers. Some clones are missing from TCRdb's copy, which holds only in-frame ones; the method was immunoSEQ multiplex PCR. This table holds some 130,000 clones, roughly four fifths found once. Sequenced: PBMCs. The receptors originated from a woman aged 50 to 60 in good health and CMV-seronegative.

This clone has just a few counts. CDR3 nucleotides: TGTGCCTGGAGTCCACAGACAGGACGAGCTAACTATGGCTACACCTTC. It codes for CAWSPQTGRANYGYTF. This sequence joins TRBV30 and TRBJ1-2, with D possibly being TRBD1 (6 bases). The CDR3 is made up of 16 amino acids. Looked up from germline, CDR1 is GTSNPN and CDR2 is SVGIG (reference sequence). V dropped 2 bases and J dropped 0 bases, with 16 bases sitting between them.

The V and J genes are TRBV14 and TRBJ1-4; 7 bases agree with TRBD1. Germline values: CDR1 SGHDN, CDR2 FVKESK. V lost 1 base to trimming and J lost 7 bases; unmatched junction nucleotides: 6. The CDR3 is 15 residues long. CDR3 sequence (DNA): TGTGCCAGCAGCCAAGTGACAGGGACCGGTGAAAAACTGTTTTTT. Its protein is CASSQVTGTGEKLFF.